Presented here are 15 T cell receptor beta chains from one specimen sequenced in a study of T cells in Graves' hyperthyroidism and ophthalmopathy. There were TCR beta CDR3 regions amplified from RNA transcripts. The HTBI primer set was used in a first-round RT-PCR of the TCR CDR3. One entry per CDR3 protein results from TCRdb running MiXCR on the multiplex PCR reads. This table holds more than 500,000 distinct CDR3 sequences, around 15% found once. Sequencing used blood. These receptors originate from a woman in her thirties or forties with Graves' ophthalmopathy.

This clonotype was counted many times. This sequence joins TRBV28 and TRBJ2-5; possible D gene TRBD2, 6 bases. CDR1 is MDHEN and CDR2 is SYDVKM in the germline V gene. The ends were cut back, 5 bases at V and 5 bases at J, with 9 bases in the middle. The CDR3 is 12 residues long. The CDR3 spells CASSGGWETQYF. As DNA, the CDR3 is TGTGCCAGCAGTGGAGGGTGGGAGACCCAGTACTTC.

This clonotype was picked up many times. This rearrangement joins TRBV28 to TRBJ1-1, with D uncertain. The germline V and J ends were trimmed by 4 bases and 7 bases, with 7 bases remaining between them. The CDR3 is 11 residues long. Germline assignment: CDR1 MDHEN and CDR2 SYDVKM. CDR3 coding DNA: TGTGCCAGCAGTTCCCGTGATGAAGCTTTCTTT. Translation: CASSSRDEAFF. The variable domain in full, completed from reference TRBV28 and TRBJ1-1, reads DVKVTQSSRYLVKRTGEKVFLECVQDMDHENMFWYRQDPGLGLRLIYFSYDVKMKEKGDIPEGYSVSREKKERFSLILESASTNQTSMYLCASSSRDEAFFGQGTRLTVV.

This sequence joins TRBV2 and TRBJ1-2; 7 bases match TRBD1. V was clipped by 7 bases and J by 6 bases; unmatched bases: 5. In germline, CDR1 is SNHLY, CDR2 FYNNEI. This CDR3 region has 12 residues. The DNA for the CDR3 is TGTGCCAGCACCATACAGGGGAATGGCTACACCTTC. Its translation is CASTIQGNGYTF.

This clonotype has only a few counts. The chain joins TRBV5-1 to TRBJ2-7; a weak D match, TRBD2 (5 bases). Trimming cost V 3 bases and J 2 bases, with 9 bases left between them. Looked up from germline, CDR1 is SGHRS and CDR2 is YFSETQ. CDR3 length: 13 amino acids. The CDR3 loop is CASSSTNTYEQYF. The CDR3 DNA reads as TGCGCCAGCAGCTCGACTAACACCTACGAGCAGTACTTC. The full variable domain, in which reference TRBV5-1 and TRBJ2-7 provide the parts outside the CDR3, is KAGVTQTPRYLIKTRGQQVTLSCSPISGHRSVSWYQQTPGQGLQFLFEYFSETQRNKGNFPGRFSGRQFSNSRSEMNVSTLELGDSALYLCASSSTNTYEQYFGPGTRLTVT.

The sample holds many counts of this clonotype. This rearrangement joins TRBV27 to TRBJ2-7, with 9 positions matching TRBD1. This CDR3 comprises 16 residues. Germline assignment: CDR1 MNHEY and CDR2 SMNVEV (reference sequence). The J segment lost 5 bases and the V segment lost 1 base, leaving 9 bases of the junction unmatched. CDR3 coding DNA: TGTGCCAGCAGTTTATTACCGGGACAGGGAACAAACGAGCAGTACTTC. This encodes CASSLLPGQGTNEQYF.

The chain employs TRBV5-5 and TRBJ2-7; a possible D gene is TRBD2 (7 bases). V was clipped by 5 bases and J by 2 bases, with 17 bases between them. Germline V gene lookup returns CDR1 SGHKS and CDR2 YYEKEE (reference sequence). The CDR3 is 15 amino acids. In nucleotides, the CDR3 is TGTGCCAGCAGGTATTGGGGGGGCGGACCCTACGAGCAGTACTTC. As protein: CASRYWGGGPYEQYF.

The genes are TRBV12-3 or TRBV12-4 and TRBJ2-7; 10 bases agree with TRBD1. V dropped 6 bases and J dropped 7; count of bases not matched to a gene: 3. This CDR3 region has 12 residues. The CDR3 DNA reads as TGTGCCAGCAGCGGGACAGGGGTTGAGCAGTACTTC. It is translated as CASSGTGVEQYF.

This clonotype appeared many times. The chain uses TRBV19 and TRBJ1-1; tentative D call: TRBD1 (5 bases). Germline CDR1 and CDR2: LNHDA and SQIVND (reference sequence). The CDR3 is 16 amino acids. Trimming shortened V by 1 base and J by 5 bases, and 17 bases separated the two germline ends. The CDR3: CASSIGFGAGGTEAFF. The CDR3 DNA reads TGTGCCAGTAGTATAGGTTTCGGGGCAGGCGGGACTGAAGCTTTCTTT.

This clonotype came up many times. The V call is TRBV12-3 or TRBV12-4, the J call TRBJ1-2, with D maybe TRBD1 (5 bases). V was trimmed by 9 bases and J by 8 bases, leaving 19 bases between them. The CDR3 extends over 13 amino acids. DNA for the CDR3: TGTGCCAGTGGCGGCCGGGCAGGGAAGGGCTACACCTTC. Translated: CASGGRAGKGYTF.

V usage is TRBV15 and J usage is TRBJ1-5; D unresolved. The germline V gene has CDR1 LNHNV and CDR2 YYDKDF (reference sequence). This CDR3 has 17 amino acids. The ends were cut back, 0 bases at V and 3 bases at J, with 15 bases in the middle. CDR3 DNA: TGTGCCACCAGCAGAGATGGAACCAGGTCCCTCAATCAGCCCCAGCATTTT. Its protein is CATSRDGTRSLNQPQHF.

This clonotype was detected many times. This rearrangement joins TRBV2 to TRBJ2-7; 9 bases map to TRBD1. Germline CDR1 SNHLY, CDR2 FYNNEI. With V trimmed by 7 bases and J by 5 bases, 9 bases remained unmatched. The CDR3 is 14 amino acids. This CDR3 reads CASNVFGQGNEQYF. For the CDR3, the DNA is TGTGCCAGCAATGTCTTCGGACAGGGGAACGAGCAGTACTTC.

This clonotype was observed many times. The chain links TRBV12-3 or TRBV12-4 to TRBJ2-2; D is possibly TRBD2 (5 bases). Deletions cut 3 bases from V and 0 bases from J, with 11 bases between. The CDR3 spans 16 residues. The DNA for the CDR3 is TGTGCCAGCAGTTTTTACGGGGATGCGAACACCGGGGAGCTGTTTTTT. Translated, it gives CASSFYGDANTGELFF.

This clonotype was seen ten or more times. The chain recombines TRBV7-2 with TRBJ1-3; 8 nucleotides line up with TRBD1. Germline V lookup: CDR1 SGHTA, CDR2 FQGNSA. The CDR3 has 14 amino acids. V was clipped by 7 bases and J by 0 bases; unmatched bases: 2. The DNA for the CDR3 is TGTGCCAGCACCACAGGGGGCTCTGGAAACACCATATATTTT. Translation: CASTTGGSGNTIYF.

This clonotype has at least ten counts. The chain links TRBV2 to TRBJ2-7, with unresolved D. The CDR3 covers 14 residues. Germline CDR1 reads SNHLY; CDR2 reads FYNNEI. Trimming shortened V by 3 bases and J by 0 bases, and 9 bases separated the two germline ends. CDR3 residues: CASSERSSSYEQYF. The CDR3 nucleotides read TGTGCCAGCAGTGAGAGGTCCAGCTCCTACGAGCAGTACTTC.

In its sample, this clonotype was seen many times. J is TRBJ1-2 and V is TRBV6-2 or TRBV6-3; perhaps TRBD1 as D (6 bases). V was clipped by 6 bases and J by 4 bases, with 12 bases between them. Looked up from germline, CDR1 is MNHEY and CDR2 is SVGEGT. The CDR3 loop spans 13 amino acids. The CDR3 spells CASRITGFYGYTF. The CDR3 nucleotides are TGTGCCAGCAGAATAACAGGGTTCTATGGCTACACCTTC.